The T cell receptor (beta chain) described here comes from a study of CD8+ T cells in alopecia areata. General study results and limits: Scalp samples also yield sequences of resident alphabeta T cells from normal skin.

cDNA reverse transcribed from extracted RNA served as the sequencing template. Using immunoSEQ multiplex PCR, the repertoire was profiled, and TCRdb retains in-frame clones only, with some absent. The sample is made up of about 5,800 clones, none counted only once. A remark on this clone: Its specificity is not known. The gene names here belong to mouse. With the read ending 4 residues before the CDR3 end, the germline J gene is used to fill in that end.

The time point denotes: mouse skin 6 weeks after grafting, around onset of hair loss. Trimming took 0 bases from V and 1 from J; bases not matched to a gene: 4. Germline V gene sequence: CDR1 GKSSPN, CDR2 SITVG. This CDR3 region has 15 residues. The origin of this receptor is a C3H/HeJ mouse with alopecia areata. Mouse MHC haplotype: H2-k. This sample comprised skin, obtained at week 6. This sequence joins TRBV31 and TRBJ2-4; 7 bases are a match to TRBD2. The DNA read from the CDR3 is TGTGCCTGGAGTCTGGGGGGGTGGGGTCAAAAC. This gives the protein CAWSLGGWGQN. The complete CDR3 sequence is CAWSLGGWGQNTLYF.